A single sample gave rise to the 29 T cell receptor beta chains below, sequenced in a study of technical replicates of blood from a few donors. Assay: immunoSEQ multiplex PCR; the TCRdb copy retains only in-frame clones and omits some. Altogether about 83,000 clones are present, about 90% being singletons, with the ten largest covering about 0.27%. The sample was T cells isolated from PBMCs. These receptors were taken from a human donor in good health.

This chain connects TRBV2 to TRBJ2-5; D is unclear. The germline V and J ends were trimmed by 4 bases and 5 bases, with 8 bases remaining between them. CDR3 size: 12 residues. Germline V gene sequence: CDR1 SNHLY, CDR2 FYNNEI. The CDR3 region is CASSAIRETQYF. The CDR3 DNA follows: TGTGCCAGCAGTGCGATTCGGGAGACCCAGTACTTC.

The chain joins TRBV27 to TRBJ2-7; TRBD1 matches 7 bases. The CDR3 spans 13 residues. Germline V gene sequence: CDR1 MNHEY, CDR2 SMNVEV (reference sequence). The V gene end was trimmed by 7 bases and the J gene end by 6 bases; junction bases not matched to a gene: 9. The DNA for the CDR3 is TGTGCCAGCAATGAGGGGGCAAATGGCGAGCAGTACTTC. It encodes CASNEGANGEQYF.

J is TRBJ2-7 and V is TRBV7-6, with 8 bases aligning to TRBD2. This CDR3 region has 14 residues. Germline lookup yields CDR1 SGHVS and CDR2 FNYEAQ. J was trimmed by 4 bases and V by 2 bases; bases with no gene match: 4. DNA for the CDR3: TGTGCCAGCAGCTTATTGCCGGGGGGGTACGAGCAGTACTTC. Amino acids: CASSLLPGGYEQYF. Based on the CDR3 plus reference TRBV7-6 and TRBJ2-7, the full variable domain is GAGVSQSPRYKVTKRGQDVALRCDPISGHVSLYWYRQALGQGPEFLTYFNYEAQQDKSGLPNDRFSAERPEGSISTLTIQRTEQRDSAMYRCASSLLPGGYEQYFGPGTRLTVT.

This rearrangement joins TRBV2 to TRBJ2-5; D unresolved. From germline, CDR1 is SNHLY and CDR2 FYNNEI. With 4 bases removed from V and 7 bases from J, the gap between germline ends came to 7 bases. This CDR3 is 11 amino acids long. CDR3 sequence reads: CASSVGSTQYF. For the CDR3, the DNA is TGTGCCAGCAGTGTCGGGTCGACCCAGTACTTC.

The CDR3 spells CASRTSGAPYEQYF. In DNA, the CDR3 is TGTGCCAGCAGGACTAGCGGGGCACCGTACGAGCAGTACTTC. The J gene is TRBJ2-7, the V gene TRBV13; 11 nucleotides agree with TRBD2. After removal of 6 bases from V and 4 bases from J, the junction contained 5 bases not matched to a gene. This CDR3 contains 14 residues. Germline V gene lookup returns CDR1 PRHDT and CDR2 FYEKMQ (reference sequence).

The rearrangement joins TRBV6-1 to TRBJ1-1; D remains ambiguous. The CDR3 has 14 amino acids. Germline CDR1 MNHNS, CDR2 SASEGT. The V gene lost 3 bases and the J gene lost 1 base, with 9 bases spanning the gap. In DNA, the CDR3 is TGTGCCAGCAGTGAGCTCCCAGGGAACACTGAAGCTTTCTTT. Encoded protein: CASSELPGNTEAFF.

The chain recombines TRBV19 with TRBJ1-2; D remains unclear. CDR1 and CDR2 from the germline V gene are LNHDA and SQIVND (reference sequence). V dropped 0 bases and J dropped 7 bases, with 12 bases sitting between them. The length of the CDR3 is 14 residues. The CDR3 DNA reads as TGTGCCAGTAGTATAGATAAGCGGGATCTTGGCTACACCTTC. Protein product: CASSIDKRDLGYTF.

The chain employs TRBV4-2 and TRBJ1-6; possible D gene TRBD1, 6 bases. The CDR3 is made up of 15 amino acids. Germline V gives CDR1 LGHNA, CDR2 YNFKEQ. Trimming shortened V by 0 bases and J by 9 bases, and 12 bases separated the two germline ends. This CDR3 reads CASSQDRPDSSPLHF. The CDR3, as DNA: TGTGCCAGCAGCCAAGACCGGCCGGACAGTTCACCCCTCCACTTT.

V is TRBV7-9 and J is TRBJ2-4, with a possible D match to TRBD2 (5 bases). Germline V gene lookup returns CDR1 SEHNR and CDR2 FQNEAQ (reference sequence). Trimming took off 6 bases at V and 0 bases at J, with 12 bases between the two ends. The CDR3 is 15 residues long. The CDR3 here is CASRDGILAKNIQYF. The CDR3 DNA reads as TGTGCCAGCAGAGACGGGATTTTAGCCAAAAACATTCAGTACTTC.

This chain joins TRBV7-8 and TRBJ2-7; D may be TRBD2 (6 bases). CDR1 is SGHVS, CDR2 FQNEAQ, per germline. Trimming shortened V by 2 bases and J by 2 bases, and 10 bases separated the two germline ends. The length of the CDR3 is 14 residues. The CDR3 DNA follows: TGTGCCAGCAGCTTATGGGGGGAGACCTACGAGCAGTACTTC. Encoded protein: CASSLWGETYEQYF.

V usage is TRBV6-1 and J usage is TRBJ1-2, with unresolved D. CDR3 length equals 15 residues. CDR1 and CDR2 (germline): MNHNS, SASEGT. Trimming shortened V by 7 bases and J by 0 bases, and 15 bases separated the two germline ends. The CDR3 loop reads CASMLGVASNYGYTF. The CDR3 region has the DNA TGTGCCAGCATGCTGGGAGTGGCTTCTAACTATGGCTACACCTTC.

The rearrangement joins TRBV28 to TRBJ2-1; 8 bases are shared with TRBD2. Germline V CDR1 and CDR2: MDHEN, SYDVKM. With 6 bases clipped from V and 5 bases from J, the junction kept 18 bases outside the gene matches. This CDR3 comprises 18 residues. The chain's CDR3 is CASSRSGGVPWTHNEQFF. CDR3 in DNA: TGTGCCAGCAGCCGGAGCGGGGGCGTTCCCTGGACACACAATGAGCAGTTCTTC.

The J gene is TRBJ1-1, the V gene TRBV27; D not certain. Germline-derived CDR1 and CDR2 are MNHEY and SMNVEV (reference sequence). This CDR3 contains 13 residues. Trimming removed 3 bases from V and 1 base from J, with 6 bases in between. The CDR3 DNA is TGTGCCAGCAGTTTCAACAGGAACACTGAAGCTTTCTTT. Its translation: CASSFNRNTEAFF.

This chain links TRBV10-2 with TRBJ2-1; no clear D gene. CDR1 and CDR2 (germline): WSHSY, SAAADI. The germline V and J ends were trimmed by 6 bases and 10 bases, with 28 bases remaining between them. The CDR3 spans 17 residues. The CDR3 nucleotides read TGCGCCAGCAGAAACCGTCTCCTTCGAGATCTAGGCGACGAGCAGTTCTTC. This translates into CASRNRLLRDLGDEQFF.

V gene TRBV14 combines with J gene TRBJ2-2; D might be TRBD2 (5 bases). Trimming took 5 bases from V and 1 from J, leaving 8 bases between them. Germline assignment: CDR1 SGHDN and CDR2 FVKESK. The CDR3 consists of 14 residues. For the CDR3, the DNA is TGTGCCAGCAGCGAGGACTGGAACACCGGGGAGCTGTTTTTT. Its translation is CASSEDWNTGELFF.

DNA of the CDR3: TGTGCCAGCAGTTCTACGAACCGGGACAGGTCTAATGAAAAACTGTTTTTT. It yields the protein CASSSTNRDRSNEKLFF. The chain combines TRBV7-9 with TRBJ1-4; 8 positions match TRBD1. The CDR3 totals 17 residues. Germline V lookup: CDR1 SEHNR, CDR2 FQNEAQ (reference sequence). V gave up 6 bases and J gave up 3 bases; unmatched junction bases: 12.

The J gene is TRBJ2-7, the V gene TRBV27; TRBD1 agrees at 7 bases. CDR1 and CDR2 (germline): MNHEY, SMNVEV (reference sequence). CDR3 length: 15 residues. V trimming: 3 bases; J trimming: 2 bases; junction bases outside the gene matches: 7. CDR3 protein: CASSFKTGNTYEQYF. CDR3 nucleotides: TGTGCCAGCAGTTTTAAGACAGGGAATACCTACGAGCAGTACTTC.

The rearrangement uses TRBV5-1 and TRBJ2-7; 8 bases are a match to TRBD2. Losses at the gene ends were 8 bases for V and 0 bases for J; bases not matched to a gene: 7. The CDR3 covers 14 residues. Germline V gene lookup returns CDR1 SGHRS and CDR2 YFSETQ. The CDR3 region is CASPLTSGSYEQYF. CDR3 DNA: TGCGCCAGTCCTCTTACTAGCGGCTCCTACGAGCAGTACTTC.

Only a few counts were recorded for this clone. The chain is built from TRBV7-9 and TRBJ2-6, with D uncertain. The V gene lost 3 bases and the J gene lost 3 bases, with 3 bases spanning the gap. The CDR3 runs 13 residues. Germline assignment: CDR1 SEHNR and CDR2 FQNEAQ (reference sequence). The CDR3: CASSFGGANVLTF. CDR3 DNA sequence: TGTGCCAGCAGCTTCGGTGGGGCCAACGTCCTGACTTTC.

The rearrangement joins TRBV28 to TRBJ1-5; 9 nucleotides align to TRBD1. The CDR3 covers 14 residues. The germline V gene has CDR1 MDHEN and CDR2 SYDVKM. Losses at the gene ends were 7 bases for V and 7 bases for J; bases not matched to a gene: 8. The CDR3 sequence: CASNRDRVSQPQHF. DNA for the CDR3: TGTGCCAGCAACCGGGACAGGGTCTCACAGCCCCAGCATTTT.

This clone has only a few counts. CDR3 DNA sequence: TGTGCCAGCAGCGATAGGGACAGGGATTTATCACCCCTCCACTTT. Its protein is CASSDRDRDLSPLHF. The chain joins TRBV6-1 to TRBJ1-6, with TRBD1 matching over 9 bases. Germline trimming cut 6 bases from V and 10 bases from J; bases unmatched to any gene: 10. In germline, CDR1 is MNHNS, CDR2 SASEGT. The CDR3 is 15 amino acids.

This sequence joins TRBV9 and TRBJ1-2; 9 bases line up with TRBD1. With V trimmed by 0 bases and J by 10 bases, 7 bases remained unmatched. The CDR3 is 14 amino acids. Germline V gene data show CDR1 as SGDLS and CDR2 as YYNGEE. The CDR3: CASSVVSGQGLYTF. As DNA, the CDR3 is TGTGCCAGCAGCGTAGTGTCGGGACAGGGTCTCTACACCTTC. Variable domain in full (rest from reference TRBV9 and TRBJ1-2): DSGVTQTPKHLITATGQRVTLRCSPRSGDLSVYWYQQSLDQGLQFLIQYYNGEERAKGNILERFSAQQFPDLHSELNLSSLELGDSALYFCASSVVSGQGLYTFGSGTRLTVV.

V gene TRBV9 combines with J gene TRBJ1-1; D perhaps matches TRBD1 (5 bases). The CDR3 is made up of 13 amino acids. V lost 4 bases, J lost 7 bases, and 14 bases lay in between. Germline CDR1 SGDLS, CDR2 YYNGEE. The CDR3 region is CASSPQGSGEAFF. CDR3 DNA sequence: TGTGCCAGCAGCCCGCAGGGTAGTGGTGAAGCTTTCTTT.

The CDR3 DNA reads as TGTGCCAGCAATTCCCCCGCGGGAGGCTCCTACAATGAGCAGTTCTTC. Encoded protein: CASNSPAGGSYNEQFF. This chain uses TRBV28 with TRBJ2-1, with 8 bases fitting TRBD2. The CDR3 loop spans 16 amino acids. Germline CDR1 and CDR2: MDHEN and SYDVKM. J was trimmed by 0 bases and V by 7 bases; bases with no gene match: 8.

This chain uses TRBV7-9 with TRBJ2-3; 15 nucleotides match TRBD2. The V gene's germline CDR1 is SEHNR and CDR2 FQNEAQ (reference sequence). The J segment lost 3 bases and the V segment lost 4 bases, leaving 5 bases of the junction unmatched. This CDR3 contains 17 residues. CDR3 bases: TGTGCCAGCAGCTCCGGACTAGCGGGAGGGTATACAGATACGCAGTATTTT. Protein product: CASSSGLAGGYTDTQYF.

The V gene is TRBV6-5, the J gene TRBJ1-1, with 7 bases aligning to TRBD1. CDR1 and CDR2 (germline): MNHEY, SVGAGI. The V segment lost 6 bases and the J segment 5 bases; nucleotides outside the gene matches: 12. The CDR3 is 15 residues long. The CDR3 sequence: CASRHEGQLGTEAFF. In DNA, the CDR3 is TGTGCCAGCAGACACGAGGGACAGTTGGGTACTGAAGCTTTCTTT.

This rearrangement joins TRBV6-1 to TRBJ2-7; D call uncertain. This CDR3 contains 12 residues. V was clipped by 7 bases and J by 5 bases, with 12 bases between them. CDR1 MNHNS and CDR2 SASEGT come from the germline V gene. This CDR3 reads CASTQIPNEQYF. CDR3 sequence (DNA): TGTGCCAGCACCCAAATTCCCAACGAGCAGTACTTC.

The V and J genes are TRBV28 and TRBJ2-7; 10 nucleotides align to TRBD2. Unmatched junction bases numbered 12, after V lost 2 bases and J lost 2 bases. The CDR3 is made up of 18 amino acids. Germline lookup yields CDR1 MDHEN and CDR2 SYDVKM. CDR3 residues: CASSLEGLAGDRAYEQYF. The CDR3 nucleotides are TGTGCCAGCAGTTTAGAAGGGCTAGCGGGAGACAGGGCCTACGAGCAGTACTTC. The whole variable domain, filled in from reference TRBV28 and TRBJ2-7, reads DVKVTQSSRYLVKRTGEKVFLECVQDMDHENMFWYRQDPGLGLRLIYFSYDVKMKEKGDIPEGYSVSREKKERFSLILESASTNQTSMYLCASSLEGLAGDRAYEQYFGPGTRLTVT.

CDR3 nucleotide sequence: TGTGCCAGCAGCCCCCCGGACGAGCAGTACTTC. Encoded protein: CASSPPDEQYF. The rearrangement joins TRBV4-2 to TRBJ2-7; D gene ambiguous. The V and J ends lost 4 bases and 5 bases respectively, with 6 bases between them. Germline CDR1 reads LGHNA; CDR2 reads YNFKEQ. CDR3 size: 11 residues.